The T cell receptor beta chain described here comes from a study of shared clonotypes between healthy human individuals. Findings and caveats of the study: Blood alone was sampled, and tissue repertoires likely differ.

Donors were healthy HIV-negative adults without recently reported acute infections or vaccinations. Sorted-subset replicate PCRs used 200 ng of genomic DNA. This amount corresponded to approximately 30,000 T cell genomes. TCRdb's table, derived via immunoSEQ multiplex PCR, lists solely in-frame clones and lacks some. Among about 2,500,000 clones listed, around nine tenths were seen once. This CDR3 has 13 amino acids. The ends were cut back, 7 bases at V and 2 bases at J, with 12 bases in the middle. Germline CDR1 MDHEN, CDR2 SYDVKM. In the case of this clone: Its target is unknown.

The source material was naive CD4+ T cells sorted from blood. The sample's subset: CD45RA+ positively selected. The TCR was taken from a young man in good health. The J gene is TRBJ2-7, the V gene TRBV28, with D possibly TRBD1 on 5 matching bases. CDR3 nucleotide sequence: TGTGCCAGCAACGCAGGGATAACCTACGAGCAGTACTTC. As protein: CASNAGITYEQYF.